This T cell receptor beta chain originates from a study of T cell responses to AZD1222 COVID-19 vaccine. There are 16 residues in the CDR3. Between the trimmed V and J ends, which lost 8 bases and 8 bases, there was a span of 27 bases. Germline loops: CDR1 ENHRY, CDR2 SYGVKD. Sequenced by immunoSEQ multiplex PCR; TCRdb stores in-frame clones only, minus some. The table records about 69,000 clones, roughly 80% of them present only once. With regard to this clone: Its cognate antigen is unknown.

Second-dose groups at about 4 or about 12 weeks were pooled. Whole-study findings and limits: There were mostly white British donors and more females than males, and clonal diversity was possibly underestimated. In the spike-specific TCR repertoire, nearly half reportedly target unmutated variant regions. Vaccine-related CD4 TCRs covered spike, predominating at 160-218 and 743-854.

This rearrangement joins TRBV10-3 to TRBJ1-2; a possible D gene is TRBD1 (5 bases). The sample here was peripheral blood, taken 28 days after the second AZD1222 dose. The source is an adult who received the AZD1222 COVID-19 vaccine. The CDR3 bases are TGTGCCATCTCCAGAGGGGAGGCTCGGACCGAGGGGGGCTACACCTTC. Its protein is CAISRGEARTEGGYTF.